The 27 T cell receptor beta chains below come from one sample, sequenced in a study of blood T cell repertoires in COVID-19. Using immunoSEQ multiplex PCR, the repertoire was profiled, and TCRdb retains in-frame clones only, with some absent. The sample shows around 380,000 clones, around 84% of them seen only once. Specimen: peripheral blood. The receptors come from a human donor with acute or convalescent COVID-19. The donor label of this sample is uncertain.

This chain joins TRBV4-1 and TRBJ2-2, with D perhaps matching TRBD2 (5 bases). The CDR3 covers 16 residues. The ends were cut back, 1 base at V and 0 bases at J, with 9 bases in the middle. Germline CDR1 and CDR2: MGHRA and YSYEKL. CDR3 residues: CASSQVLLANTGELFF. CDR3 DNA: TGCGCCAGCAGCCAAGTTTTACTAGCGAACACCGGGGAGCTGTTTTTT.

The chain has TRBV28 and TRBJ2-7; D is unresolved. The CDR3 is 12 amino acids. V was clipped by 5 bases and J by 7 bases, with 12 bases between them. Looked up from germline, CDR1 is MDHEN and CDR2 is SYDVKM. The CDR3 spells CASSTILREQYF. In DNA form, the CDR3 reads TGTGCCAGCAGTACTATTCTACGAGAGCAGTACTTC.

The chain joins TRBV5-1 to TRBJ1-4; TRBD1 agrees at 8 bases. CDR1 is SGHRS and CDR2 is YFSETQ in the germline V gene. The CDR3 is 16 residues long. J gave up 3 bases and V 2 bases, and 6 bases lay outside the gene matches. Here the CDR3 reads CASSFGPQGANEKLFF. For the CDR3, the DNA is TGCGCCAGCAGCTTTGGCCCACAGGGGGCTAATGAAAAACTGTTTTTT.

The V gene is TRBV6-5, the J gene TRBJ1-2, with D possibly being TRBD1 (6 bases). This CDR3 spans 14 amino acids. V lost 6 bases to trimming and J lost 8 bases, with 19 bases between them. CDR1 MNHEY and CDR2 SVGAGI come from the germline V gene. CDR3 amino acids: CASSGFSTGPGYTF. CDR3 bases: TGTGCCAGCAGCGGCTTCTCGACAGGTCCCGGCTACACCTTC.

The V and J genes are TRBV7-9 and TRBJ1-2; possible D gene TRBD1, 5 bases. The CDR3 is 13 residues long. V was trimmed by 3 bases and J by 10 bases, leaving 15 bases between them. Germline V gene lookup returns CDR1 SEHNR and CDR2 FQNEAQ (reference sequence). CDR3 DNA: TGTGCCAGCAGCTTGAGGGCAGGGAGGACCTACACCTTC. Amino acids: CASSLRAGRTYTF.

The chain employs TRBV24-1 and TRBJ2-1, with 14 bases aligning to TRBD2. J lost 8 bases, V lost 7 bases, and 9 bases had no gene match. The germline CDR1 and CDR2 sequences are KGHDR and SFDVKD. The CDR3 sequence is 16 residues long. The CDR3 nucleotides are TGTGCCACCAGCTCCGGGACTAGCGGGAGTAGGTATGAGCAGTTCTTC. This codes for CATSSGTSGSRYEQFF.

The V gene is TRBV2, the J gene TRBJ1-4; D gene ambiguous. Germline V gene lookup returns CDR1 SNHLY and CDR2 FYNNEI. The CDR3 has 16 amino acids. Trimming shortened V by 4 bases and J by 7 bases, and 19 bases separated the two germline ends. The CDR3 is CASSVLGSFVGEKLFF. For the CDR3, the DNA is TGTGCCAGCAGTGTGTTGGGGAGTTTTGTAGGTGAAAAACTGTTTTTT.

The rearrangement links TRBV6-2 or TRBV6-3 to TRBJ2-5; 9 bases agree with TRBD2. Germline loops: CDR1 MNHEY, CDR2 SVGEGT. The CDR3 runs to 16 residues. The V segment lost 5 bases and the J segment 4 bases; nucleotides outside the gene matches: 11. Here the CDR3 reads CASSLLAGMGTETQYF. The CDR3 nucleotides read TGTGCCAGCAGTCTTCTAGCGGGGATGGGTACAGAGACCCAGTACTTC.

This clone was seen just once. The genes are TRBV11-1 and TRBJ2-5; 7 bases line up with TRBD1. The J segment lost 4 bases and the V segment lost 5 bases, leaving 10 bases of the junction unmatched. Germline values: CDR1 SGHAT, CDR2 FQDESV (reference sequence). The CDR3 loop spans 15 amino acids. CDR3 residues: CASSRGGRVRETQYF. Written as DNA, the CDR3 is TGTGCCAGCAGCCGAGGGGGCAGGGTAAGAGAGACCCAGTACTTC.

The CDR3 is CASSFIGGRNGGELFF. CDR3 sequence (DNA): TGTGCCAGCAGTTTTATCGGGGGGCGAAATGGCGGGGAGCTGTTTTTT. The V and J genes are TRBV28 and TRBJ2-2, with D tentatively TRBD2 (7 bases). CDR1 MDHEN and CDR2 SYDVKM come from the germline V gene. V lost 3 bases and J lost 7, with 18 bases in between. The CDR3 spans 16 residues.

The chain is built from TRBV7-6 and TRBJ2-2; 7 nucleotides line up with TRBD1. Germline V lookup: CDR1 SGHVS, CDR2 FNYEAQ. The CDR3 totals 15 residues. J lost 4 bases, V lost 4 bases, and 6 bases had no gene match. The CDR3 protein is CASSSGGWSTGELFF. CDR3 in DNA: TGTGCCAGCAGCTCAGGGGGTTGGAGCACCGGGGAGCTGTTTTTT.

This rearrangement joins TRBV5-8 to TRBJ1-5; TRBD1 matches at 10 bases. This CDR3 has 15 amino acids. V lost 5 bases, J lost 6 bases, and 8 bases stayed unmatched. Germline V gene data show CDR1 as SGHTS and CDR2 as YDEGEE. The CDR3 here is CASSPGTGAFQPQHF. In nucleotides, the CDR3 is TGTGCCAGCAGTCCCGGGACAGGGGCTTTTCAGCCCCAGCATTTT.

The chain is built from TRBV5-1 and TRBJ2-3; D is perhaps TRBD2 (5 bases). Germline V gene lookup returns CDR1 SGHRS and CDR2 YFSETQ. The V end was cut by 4 bases, the J end by 4 bases, with 13 bases between. The CDR3 totals 14 residues. CDR3 protein: CASSTRLASDTQYF. The CDR3 region has the DNA TGCGCCAGCAGCACGCGGCTAGCATCAGATACGCAGTATTTT.

The rearrangement joins TRBV12-3 or TRBV12-4 to TRBJ1-5; D may be TRBD1 (5 bases). Trimming took off 4 bases at V and 5 bases at J, with 9 bases between the two ends. The CDR3 covers 13 residues. As DNA, the CDR3 is TGTGCCAGCAGTTCTGGGGGGGATCAGCCCCAGCATTTT. Amino acids: CASSSGGDQPQHF.

The genes are TRBV3-1 (or the pseudogene TRBV3-2) and TRBJ1-2, with a possible D match to TRBD1 (5 bases). This CDR3 has 13 residues. CDR1 and CDR2 from the germline V gene are LGHDT and YNNKEL (reference sequence). Trimming shortened V by 5 bases and J by 2 bases, and 9 bases separated the two germline ends. The CDR3, as DNA: TGTGCCAGCAGCGGGGGGTGGAACTATGGCTACACCTTC. Translating gives CASSGGWNYGYTF.

The rearrangement links TRBV18 to TRBJ2-1, with 11 bases fitting TRBD1. CDR3 length: 16 amino acids. From germline, CDR1 is KGHSH and CDR2 LQKENI. V was pared by 0 bases and J by 2 bases, with 0 bases of the junction left unmatched. This CDR3 reads CASSPPGQGAYNEQFF. The CDR3 DNA sequence: TGTGCCAGCTCACCACCGGGACAGGGGGCCTACAATGAGCAGTTCTTC.

The chain has TRBV5-1 and TRBJ2-1; possibly TRBD2 for D (5 bases). The CDR3 runs 14 residues. Germline CDR1 reads SGHRS; CDR2 reads YFSETQ. V gave up 4 bases and J gave up 4 bases, with 12 bases separating them. CDR3 in DNA: TGCGCCAGCAGCGAGATGAGCGGTTACAATGAGCAGTTCTTC. It codes for CASSEMSGYNEQFF.

V usage is TRBV15 and J usage is TRBJ2-3, with D possibly matching TRBD2 (5 bases). The V and J ends lost 5 bases and 2 bases respectively, with 14 bases between them. Looked up from germline, CDR1 is LNHNV and CDR2 is YYDKDF (reference sequence). This CDR3 is built from 15 residues. The CDR3 nucleotides read TGTGCCACCAGCGCCGAGGGAGCCGTCACAGATACGCAGTATTTT. Translated: CATSAEGAVTDTQYF.

The CDR3 region has the DNA TGTGCCAGCAGTCCCGGGACAGGGGGCGGGAATGAGCAGTTCTTC. It is translated as CASSPGTGGGNEQFF. The rearrangement links TRBV2 to TRBJ2-1; 12 positions agree with TRBD1. The J segment lost 7 bases and the V segment lost 5 bases, leaving 6 bases of the junction unmatched. The CDR3 consists of 15 residues. Germline V gene data show CDR1 as SNHLY and CDR2 as FYNNEI.

This clone was observed once. The CDR3 region is CAGVRGGAGYGYTF. CDR3 nucleotides: TGTGCCGGAGTCCGTGGGGGGGCTGGCTATGGCTACACCTTC. This sequence joins TRBV30 and TRBJ1-2, with D maybe TRBD1 (6 bases). Germline CDR1 is GTSNPN and CDR2 is SVGIG (reference sequence). V was cut by 8 bases and J by 4 bases, with 20 bases left in between. This CDR3 region has 14 residues.

CDR3 protein: CASSFGGSSYEQYF. Here the CDR3 DNA reads TGTGCCAGCTCCTTCGGAGGGAGCTCCTACGAGCAGTACTTC. The chain combines TRBV6-6 with TRBJ2-7; a possible D gene is TRBD2 (6 bases). Germline assignment: CDR1 MNHNY and CDR2 SVGAGI (reference sequence). Trimming cost V 8 bases and J 0 bases, with 14 bases left between them. The CDR3 loop spans 14 amino acids.

The rearrangement links TRBV4-2 to TRBJ1-2; 11 bases match TRBD1. V was pared by 0 bases and J by 6 bases, with 3 bases of the junction left unmatched. Germline values: CDR1 LGHNA, CDR2 YNFKEQ. The CDR3 covers 15 residues. The CDR3 protein is CASSQDPGQGDGYTF. In DNA form, the CDR3 reads TGTGCCAGCAGCCAAGATCCGGGACAGGGGGATGGCTACACCTTC.

This clone was detected many times. The rearrangement joins TRBV5-1 to TRBJ2-7; TRBD2 aligns across 7 bases. Germline assignment: CDR1 SGHRS and CDR2 YFSETQ. Trimming removed 4 bases from V and 3 bases from J; junction bases left unmatched: 4. The CDR3 runs 13 residues. This chain's CDR3 is CASSPRTSYEQYF. DNA of the CDR3: TGCGCCAGCAGCCCCCGGACTAGCTACGAGCAGTACTTC.

The chain employs TRBV12-5 and TRBJ2-1; 10 nucleotides match TRBD2. Germline V gene data show CDR1 as LGHNT and CDR2 as FRNRAP. V was pared by 3 bases and J by 7 bases, with 6 bases of the junction left unmatched. CDR3 length equals 15 residues. CDR3: CASGFASGGENEQFF. As DNA, the CDR3 is TGTGCTAGTGGTTTCGCTAGCGGGGGAGAGAATGAGCAGTTCTTC.

The rearrangement uses TRBV21-1 and TRBJ2-2; the table calls TRBD1, which could not be checked here. TRBV21-1 is shown as a pseudogene. This CDR3 is 17 amino acids long. As DNA, the CDR3 is TGTGCCAGCAGCAAGGGGGACAGGGGGCTGAACACCGGGGAGCTGTTTTTT. Translation: CASSKGDRGLNTGELFF.

CDR3 residues: CASSQFTGEITFF. The DNA for the CDR3 is TGTGCCAGTAGTCAATTTACCGGAGAGATTACTTTCTTT. The chain joins TRBV19 to TRBJ1-1; D gene uncertain. Trimming shortened V by 5 bases and J by 12 bases, and 19 bases separated the two germline ends. This CDR3 region has 13 residues. The germline V gene encodes CDR1 LNHDA and CDR2 SQIVND (reference sequence).

The rearrangement links TRBV7-2 to TRBJ2-7; unclear D gene. The CDR3 loop spans 14 amino acids. CDR1 SGHTA and CDR2 FQGNSA come from the germline V gene. Trimming shortened V by 4 bases and J by 1 base, and 11 bases separated the two germline ends. CDR3 loop: CASSSSGLSYEQYF. DNA of the CDR3: TGTGCCAGCAGCTCCTCCGGTCTATCCTACGAGCAGTACTTC.